This T cell receptor beta chain was sequenced for a study of T cells in narcolepsy. Overall study: Healthy controls were enrolled alongside patients with narcolepsy type 1 or type 2. Overall study results and limits: Reportedly, autoreactive clonotypes were serially detected in patients' blood but not controls'. No autoreactive T cell clone sequences appeared in some memory CD4+ repertoires. HCRT-specific and TRIB2-specific autoreactive clonotypes appeared among same-patient CSF and blood CD4+ clonotypes.

The CDR3 is made up of 16 amino acids. The V end was cut by 5 bases, the J end by 4 bases, with 18 bases between. Germline V CDR1 and CDR2: KGHSH, LQKENI. Sequenced by immunoSEQ multiplex PCR; TCRdb stores in-frame clones only, minus some. This repertoire shows over 25,000 clones, approximately 80% found once; its top ten account for under 3.5%. Details on this clone: Its cognate antigen is unknown.

The sequence was obtained from a human donor with narcolepsy. Input material: CD45RA- memory CD4+ T cells from PBMCs. This rearrangement joins TRBV18 to TRBJ1-3; D possibly corresponds to TRBD1 (6 bases). The CDR3 DNA is TGTGCCAGCTCAGCCTCTCAGGGGAAGGCCGGAAACACCATATATTTT. This translates into CASSASQGKAGNTIYF.